This T cell receptor (beta chain) was observed in a study of T cell responses to AZD1222 COVID-19 vaccine. Study results and caveats: Donors were chiefly white British, with a greater number of females, and clonal diversity was perhaps underestimated.

Sequencing used immunoSEQ multiplex PCR; TCRdb keeps in-frame clones, though not all of them. In the table there are 190,000 or so clones, around 90% of which are singletons. Germline lookup yields CDR1 PRHDT and CDR2 FYEKMQ (reference sequence). V lost 4 bases and J lost 5, with 14 bases in between. CDR3 length equals 15 residues. On this clone: Its target is not known.

The rearrangement joins TRBV13 to TRBJ2-2, with D perhaps TRBD1 or TRBD2 (5 bases each). The sample in question was peripheral blood, obtained 28 days after the second AZD1222 dose. This clonotype was obtained from an adult who received the AZD1222 COVID-19 vaccine. CDR3 residues: CASSSGPLGTGELFF. CDR3 sequence (DNA): TGTGCCAGCAGCTCGGGACCTTTAGGAACCGGGGAGCTGTTTTTT.